One sample yielded the 19 T cell receptor beta chains listed below, sequenced in a study of blood T cells in healthy people across ages. Combining a sample-barcoded 5' primer with a J-beta primer mix, a second PCR ran for about 7 to 11 cycles. TCRdb re-derived calls from the 5' RACE reads in MiXCR, one entry per CDR3 protein. The table records some 1.5 million distinct CDR3 sequences, 28% of them present only once. The sequencing input was blood. The receptors originated from a woman aged 25 to 39 in good health.

In its sample, this clonotype was seen many times. V usage is TRBV7-2 and J usage is TRBJ2-5; D uncertain. Germline V gene data show CDR1 as SGHTA and CDR2 as FQGNSA. The CDR3 loop spans 14 amino acids. V gave up 4 bases and J gave up 4 bases, with 13 bases separating them. The CDR3 bases are TGTGCCAGCAGCTCGACTGGGTTAGGAGAGACCCAGTACTTC. This translates into CASSSTGLGETQYF.

Concerning this clonotype: The junction and the germline gene differ at one end; a read error may be behind it. The CDR3 DNA follows: TGTGCCATTATGTTGGGGGACTATGGCCACACCTTC. It encodes CAIMLGDYGHTF. This sequence joins TRBV7-9 and TRBJ1-2; D is perhaps TRBD1 (5 bases). CDR1 and CDR2 (germline): SEHNR, FQNEAQ (reference sequence). This CDR3 has 12 amino acids.

The chain couples TRBV20-1 to TRBJ1-2; a possible D gene is TRBD1 (5 bases). V shed 0 bases and J shed 2 bases, with 7 bases lying between them. The CDR3 runs to 13 residues. The germline V gene has CDR1 DFQATT and CDR2 SNEGSKA (reference sequence). CDR3 loop: CSARDSGNYGYTF. The CDR3 bases are TGCAGTGCTAGAGATTCAGGGAACTATGGCTACACCTTC.

The V and J genes are TRBV29-1 and TRBJ1-4; D remains ambiguous. CDR1 SQVTM and CDR2 ANQGSEA come from the germline V gene. Trimming stripped 0 bases from V and 8 bases from J, with 10 bases between. The length of the CDR3 is 13 residues. CDR3 DNA: TGCAGCGTTGAAGACAGACTGGGAGAAAAACTGTTTTTT. The encoded protein is CSVEDRLGEKLFF.

The chain recombines TRBV20-1 with TRBJ1-2; D is unresolved. This CDR3 comprises 11 residues. Germline CDR1 DFQATT, CDR2 SNEGSKA (reference sequence). V was pared by 6 bases and J by 8 bases, with 13 bases between. This CDR3 reads CSAPGRGGYTF. CDR3 DNA: TGCAGTGCCCCAGGAAGAGGGGGCTACACCTTC.

The table lists this clonotype with a few counts. This chain joins TRBV20-1 and TRBJ2-1; either TRBD1 or TRBD2 may supply D (5 bases each). Trimming took off 5 bases at V and 8 bases at J, with 16 bases between the two ends. The CDR3 sequence is 13 residues long. Germline CDR1 reads DFQATT; CDR2 reads SNEGSKA (reference sequence). CDR3 nucleotide sequence: TGCAGTGCTGTCCGGGACGGGGACCATGAGCAGTTCTTC. Protein: CSAVRDGDHEQFF.

This clonotype has at least ten counts. The chain is built from TRBV12-3 or TRBV12-4 and TRBJ2-7; D ambiguous. V was cut by 5 bases and J by 5 bases, with 19 bases left in between. The CDR3 is made up of 15 amino acids. CDR3: CASSKLGSPLNEQYF. DNA for the CDR3: TGTGCCAGCAGTAAACTCGGCAGCCCTCTGAACGAGCAGTACTTC.

This clonotype has a handful of counts. The chain employs TRBV7-6 and TRBJ2-1, with 8 bases aligning to TRBD1. This CDR3 comprises 17 residues. The germline V gene encodes CDR1 SGHVS and CDR2 FNYEAQ. The ends lost 6 bases at V and 5 bases at J; junction bases unmatched: 15. CDR3: CASRARVGQGKDNEQFF. The CDR3 nucleotides are TGTGCCAGCAGGGCCCGGGTAGGACAGGGAAAAGACAATGAGCAGTTCTTC.

To note about this clonotype: A far larger clone lies a single base away; this is likely a read error. This CDR3 is CASSLVGAETQFF. In DNA, the CDR3 is TGTGCCAGCAGCTTAGTGGGAGCAGAGACCCAGTTCTTC. The chain recombines TRBV7-2 with TRBJ2-5, with a weak D call TRBD2 (5 bases). The J call may be incorrect, as the DNA end agrees better with TRBJ2-1. The CDR3 loop spans 13 amino acids. Germline-derived CDR1 and CDR2 are SGHTA and FQGNSA.

This chain connects TRBV6-2 or TRBV6-3 to TRBJ2-5; the D is unclear. This CDR3 has 14 residues. CDR1 is MNHEY and CDR2 is SVGEGT in the germline V gene. Trimming pared 0 bases from V and 2 bases from J, leaving 7 bases between. CDR3 loop: CASSYSPGQETQYF. The DNA of the CDR3 is TGTGCCAGCAGTTACTCGCCCGGGCAAGAGACCCAGTACTTC.

This clonotype was seen ten or more times. The junction departs from the called germline gene at one end, perhaps through a read error. This chain links TRBV5-1 with TRBJ2-7; D not certain. Germline V CDR1 and CDR2: SGHRS, YFSETQ. This CDR3 spans 13 amino acids. The CDR3, as DNA: TGTGCCAGCAGTTTCGGGTTATCCTACGAGCAGTACTTC. It codes for CASSFGLSYEQYF.

This clonotype has only a few counts. The rearrangement links TRBV20-1 to TRBJ1-5; 7 nucleotides match TRBD1. J was trimmed by 3 bases and V by 1 base; bases with no gene match: 6. The CDR3 has 15 amino acids. CDR1 is DFQATT and CDR2 is SNEGSKA in the germline V gene (reference sequence). The CDR3 loop reads CSARGRGGDNQPQHF. The CDR3 DNA sequence: TGCAGTGCTAGAGGGAGAGGGGGCGACAATCAGCCCCAGCATTTT.

This clonotype was seen ten or more times. This sequence joins TRBV10-3 and TRBJ2-1; D might be TRBD1 (6 bases). The CDR3 length is 12 residues. Germline assignment: CDR1 ENHRY and CDR2 SYGVKD. Trimming removed 3 bases at V and 7 bases at J, with 7 bases between. As DNA, the CDR3 is TGTGCCATCAGTGATCAGGGGAATGAGCAGTTCTTC. This encodes CAISDQGNEQFF.

This clonotype has just a few counts. The chain uses TRBV7-6 and TRBJ1-4; D is unresolved. CDR1 and CDR2 (germline): SGHVS, FNYEAQ. The CDR3 loop spans 15 amino acids. The V gene lost 4 bases and the J gene lost 3 bases, with 12 bases spanning the gap. Here the CDR3 DNA reads TGTGCCAGCAGCTCGCAGGCGGTGGCTAATGAAAAACTGTTTTTT. Its translation: CASSSQAVANEKLFF.

In regard to this clonotype: One base away lies a much larger clone, so this may be a sequencing read error. This chain links TRBV5-5 with TRBJ2-1; D possibly uses TRBD1 or TRBD2 (5 bases each). In germline, CDR1 is SGHKS, CDR2 YYEKEE (reference sequence). The CDR3 is 11 amino acids. The CDR3 DNA reads TGTGTCAGCAGCTTGAATGGGGGTGAGTTCTTC. As protein: CVSSLNGGEFF.

This clonotype showed up many times. This rearrangement joins TRBV29-1 to TRBJ2-3; D unclear. CDR1 SQVTM and CDR2 ANQGSEA come from the germline V gene. Trimming took off 4 bases at V and 4 bases at J, with 9 bases between the two ends. This CDR3 region has 12 residues. The CDR3 sequence: CSVVTQADTQYF. DNA for the CDR3: TGCAGCGTTGTGACGCAAGCAGATACGCAGTATTTT.

V is TRBV7-9 and J is TRBJ1-6, with D tentatively TRBD1 (5 bases). Trimming pared 7 bases from V and 5 bases from J, leaving 12 bases between. CDR3 length equals 14 residues. Looked up from germline, CDR1 is SEHNR and CDR2 is FQNEAQ (reference sequence). DNA of the CDR3: TGTGCCAGCACCACCGGGACTGATAATTCACCCCTCCACTTT. Its protein product is CASTTGTDNSPLHF.

This clonotype was detected a few times. The junction shows a germline mismatch at one end, possibly a read error. The V gene is TRBV7-9, the J gene TRBJ1-2; D ambiguous. The V gene's germline CDR1 is SEHNR and CDR2 FQNEAQ (reference sequence). The CDR3 has 14 amino acids. The CDR3 here is CASSLSRTDDGHTF. The CDR3 DNA reads TGTGCCAGCAGCTTAAGTCGAACAGATGATGGCCACACCTTC. The full variable domain, completed using reference TRBV7-9 and TRBJ1-2, is DTGVSQNPRHKITKRGQNVTFRCDPISEHNRLYWYRQTLGQGPEFLTYFQNEAQLEKSRLLSDRFSAERPKGSFSTLEIQRTEQGDSAMYLCASSLSRTDDGHTFGSGTRLTVV.

The gene calls are TRBV29-1 and TRBJ1-1, with unresolved D. The CDR3 length is 11 residues. Germline CDR1 SQVTM, CDR2 ANQGSEA. Trimming removed 0 bases from V and 10 bases from J, with 9 bases in between. As DNA, the CDR3 is TGCAGCGTTGAAGATCGTAGTAGAGCTTTCTTT. This translates into CSVEDRSRAFF.